Following are 28 T cell receptor beta chains from one sample sequenced in a study of cytomegalovirus exposure and HLA in healthy donors. Clones were sequenced by immunoSEQ multiplex PCR, and TCRdb holds only the in-frame ones, with some missing. The data show around 160,000 clones, roughly nine tenths seen once. The sample comprised PBMCs. All receptors derive from a woman under 30 in good health and CMV-seropositive.

This chain connects TRBV6-5 to TRBJ1-2; D remains ambiguous. V dropped 7 bases and J dropped 2 bases, with 11 bases sitting between them. This CDR3 region has 13 residues. The germline V gene encodes CDR1 MNHEY and CDR2 SVGAGI. CDR3 protein: CASTSTENYGYTF. In DNA, the CDR3 is TGTGCCAGCACTAGCACAGAGAACTATGGCTACACCTTC.

This clone has only one observation. The chain recombines TRBV7-2 with TRBJ2-5, with TRBD2 identical over 10 bases. CDR3 length: 16 residues. Germline CDR1 and CDR2: SGHTA and FQGNSA. With V trimmed by 3 bases and J by 4 bases, 8 bases remained unmatched. Written as DNA, the CDR3 is TGTGCCAGCAGCTTTTCTCCTAGCGGGAGTCGAGAGACCCAGTACTTC. It encodes CASSFSPSGSRETQYF.

The rearrangement links TRBV27 to TRBJ2-7; D not resolved. The CDR3 loop spans 14 amino acids. With 2 bases removed from V and 1 base from J, the gap between germline ends came to 9 bases. The germline gives CDR1 MNHEY, CDR2 SMNVEV (reference sequence). The CDR3 nucleotides read TGTGCCAGCAGTTTAAGCGCCGGTTCCTACGAGCAGTACTTC. Translating gives CASSLSAGSYEQYF.

The V and J genes are TRBV23-1 and TRBJ1-1; D unresolved. TRBV23-1 is an ORF; its function is uncertain. CDR3 size: 14 residues. The V end lost 2 bases, the J end lost 2 bases, and 9 bases lay between the germline ends. This CDR3 is CASSQGVTNTEAFF. CDR3 in DNA: TGCGCCAGCAGTCAAGGTGTGACAAACACTGAAGCTTTCTTT.

The rearrangement links TRBV19 to TRBJ2-7, with 7 bases that match TRBD1. Germline assignment: CDR1 LNHDA and CDR2 SQIVND (reference sequence). The V and J ends lost 5 bases and 3 bases, in that order; junction bases with no gene match: 4. The CDR3 is made up of 13 amino acids. As DNA, the CDR3 is TGTGCCAGTAGTCCGGGACAGCACTACGAGCAGTACTTC. Protein product: CASSPGQHYEQYF.

The chain is built from TRBV7-9 and TRBJ1-5, with D perhaps TRBD1 (6 bases). CDR3 length: 14 amino acids. V gave up 3 bases and J gave up 4 bases, with 10 bases separating them. The germline V gene has CDR1 SEHNR and CDR2 FQNEAQ (reference sequence). The CDR3 DNA is TGTGCCAGCAGCTTGGACAGCTTGAATCAGCCCCAGCATTTT. This encodes CASSLDSLNQPQHF.

The rearrangement links TRBV2 to TRBJ2-5, with D tentatively TRBD1 (6 bases). The CDR3 is 15 residues long. Between the trimmed V and J ends, which lost 6 bases and 5 bases, there was a span of 19 bases. Germline CDR1 reads SNHLY; CDR2 reads FYNNEI. The CDR3 sequence: CASSVEGGGGETQYF. CDR3 in DNA: TGTGCCAGCAGCGTAGAAGGGGGTGGAGGCGAGACCCAGTACTTC.

This chain connects TRBV5-6 to TRBJ2-1, with 7 bases aligning to TRBD2. Germline trimming cut 5 bases from V and 4 bases from J; bases unmatched to any gene: 9. CDR1 and CDR2 from the germline V gene are SGHDT and YYEEEE. CDR3 size: 15 residues. The CDR3 DNA sequence: TGTGCCAGCAGTTATCGGGGGGTTACGTACAATGAGCAGTTCTTC. Its protein product is CASSYRGVTYNEQFF.

V is TRBV28 and J is TRBJ2-7; 7 bases align to TRBD1. This CDR3 is 15 amino acids long. CDR1 and CDR2 (germline): MDHEN, SYDVKM. The V segment lost 6 bases and the J segment 1 base; nucleotides outside the gene matches: 9. CDR3 sequence: CASRTGQVGSYEQYF. CDR3 bases: TGTGCCAGCAGAACCGGACAGGTGGGGTCCTACGAGCAGTACTTC. Full variable domain (outside the CDR3, taken from reference TRBV28 and TRBJ2-7): DVKVTQSSRYLVKRTGEKVFLECVQDMDHENMFWYRQDPGLGLRLIYFSYDVKMKEKGDIPEGYSVSREKKERFSLILESASTNQTSMYLCASRTGQVGSYEQYFGPGTRLTVT.

The chain is built from TRBV6-5 and TRBJ2-7, with TRBD2 identical over 9 bases. Per germline, CDR1 MNHEY and CDR2 SVGAGI. V was clipped by 0 bases and J by 9 bases; unmatched bases: 12. This CDR3 region has 16 residues. DNA of the CDR3: TGTGCCAGCAGTTACTCGGTGTTAGCGGGAGCGACGGTGCAGTACTTC. Translation: CASSYSVLAGATVQYF.

The rearrangement uses TRBV27 and TRBJ1-3, with 9 bases matching TRBD1. Losses at the gene ends were 6 bases for V and 5 bases for J; bases not matched to a gene: 5. The CDR3 is 14 residues long. Germline V gives CDR1 MNHEY, CDR2 SMNVEV (reference sequence). The CDR3 reads CASRGTGTRNTIYF. The CDR3 nucleotides are TGTGCCAGCAGGGGGACAGGGACCAGAAACACCATATATTTT.

V gene TRBV10-1 combines with J gene TRBJ2-2, with a possible D match to TRBD2 (6 bases). Between the trimmed V and J ends, which lost 8 bases and 5 bases, there was a span of 15 bases. Germline V gene sequence: CDR1 WNHNN, CDR2 SYGVQD (reference sequence). The CDR3 contains 14 residues. The CDR3 DNA is TGCGCCAGCGCGCGGGACCTCCGGACCGGGGAGCTGTTTTTT. Translated: CASARDLRTGELFF.

DNA of the CDR3: TGTGCCAGTCTTGGTGTCGGGAGCGTGGGCTACAATGAGCAGTTCTTC. It is translated as CASLGVGSVGYNEQFF. The chain uses TRBV28 and TRBJ2-1, with a weak D call TRBD2 (6 bases). Germline CDR1 reads MDHEN; CDR2 reads SYDVKM. The CDR3 totals 16 residues. V lost 9 bases and J 3 bases, leaving 21 bases between the germline ends.

The V call is TRBV11-3, the J call TRBJ2-1, with 8 bases lining up with TRBD2. The ends lost 2 bases at V and 6 bases at J; junction bases unmatched: 9. CDR3 length: 16 residues. Germline CDR1 and CDR2: SGHNT and YENEEA. CDR3 DNA sequence: TGTGCCAGCAGCTTATCTCCGAGCGGGAGCCTCAATGAGCAGTTCTTC. It translates to CASSLSPSGSLNEQFF.

The chain couples TRBV27 to TRBJ2-7; D possibly corresponds to TRBD2 (7 bases). CDR3 length: 15 amino acids. Trimming left V 4 bases short and J 2 bases short, with 15 bases between. Germline-derived CDR1 and CDR2 are MNHEY and SMNVEV (reference sequence). For the CDR3, the DNA is TGTGCCAGCAGTTGGGGAGGGGGAACAACCTACGAGCAGTACTTC. Translation gives CASSWGGGTTYEQYF.

The chain employs TRBV10-2 and TRBJ1-1, with 11 nucleotides matching TRBD1. CDR3 length: 13 amino acids. Germline V CDR1 and CDR2: WSHSY, SAAADI. V gave up 8 bases and J gave up 1 base; unmatched junction bases: 0. The CDR3 DNA is TGCGCCAGCGGACAGGGGGCGAACACTGAAGCTTTCTTT. This sequence encodes CASGQGANTEAFF.

This clone came up once. The gene calls are TRBV25-1 and TRBJ2-2; D perhaps matches TRBD2 (5 bases). The V and J ends lost 5 bases and 4 bases respectively, with 11 bases between them. The CDR3 has 14 residues. From germline, CDR1 is MGHDK and CDR2 SYGVNS. Here the CDR3 DNA reads TGTGCCAGCAGTATGCCGGGGAGCACCGGGGAGCTGTTTTTT. Its protein is CASSMPGSTGELFF.

A few counts support this clone. The J gene is TRBJ1-3, the V gene TRBV19, with TRBD1 matching 8 bases. The V segment lost 4 bases and the J segment 0 bases; nucleotides outside the gene matches: 5. Per the germline V gene, CDR1 is LNHDA and CDR2 is SQIVND (reference sequence). The CDR3 totals 16 residues. The CDR3 region is CASSKQGASSGNTIYF. The CDR3 nucleotides read TGTGCCAGTAGTAAGCAGGGGGCGAGCTCTGGAAACACCATATATTTT.

The chain links TRBV2 to TRBJ2-5, with 9 nucleotides matching TRBD2. This CDR3 contains 15 residues. Germline CDR1 and CDR2: SNHLY and FYNNEI. J lost 4 bases, V lost 1 base, and 4 bases had no gene match. This chain's CDR3 is CASSEDLAGRETQYF. The CDR3 bases are TGTGCCAGCAGTGAAGATCTAGCGGGGAGAGAGACCCAGTACTTC.

The chain joins TRBV28 to TRBJ2-7, with 11 bases identical to TRBD2. The CDR3 extends over 15 amino acids. V lost 5 bases to trimming and J lost 3 bases; unmatched junction nucleotides: 6. Germline V gene sequence: CDR1 MDHEN, CDR2 SYDVKM. The CDR3 DNA follows: TGTGCCAGCAGTACCGATGGGACTAGCGGCTACGAGCAGTACTTC. Translation: CASSTDGTSGYEQYF.

This clone has just a few counts. V usage is TRBV28 and J usage is TRBJ1-2; unclear D gene. The CDR3 has 11 residues. The germline CDR1 and CDR2 sequences are MDHEN and SYDVKM. V dropped 5 bases and J dropped 3 bases, with 4 bases sitting between them. The CDR3 protein is CASSSDYGYTF. CDR3 DNA sequence: TGTGCCAGCAGTAGCGACTATGGCTACACCTTC.

For the CDR3, the DNA is TGTGCAAGTCGCTTAGCGCTCCGGGACAGCTGCACCACGAACACTGAAGCTTTCTTT. Protein: CASRLALRDSCTTNTEAFF. The rearrangement joins TRBV12-2 to TRBJ1-1; TRBD1, the table's D call, lacks a check against the DNA. TRBV12-2 is labeled a pseudogene. The CDR3 has 19 residues.

This chain connects TRBV2 to TRBJ2-3; the match to TRBD2 covers 12 bases. The CDR3 sequence is 17 residues long. Germline assignment: CDR1 SNHLY and CDR2 FYNNEI. V shed 0 bases and J 5 bases; nucleotides not matched to a gene: 6. CDR3 sequence reads: CASSEALGLAGIDTQYF. For the CDR3, the DNA is TGTGCCAGCAGTGAAGCGCTAGGACTAGCGGGAATAGATACGCAGTATTTT.

The V and J genes are TRBV7-8 and TRBJ2-5, with D possibly TRBD1 on 5 matching bases. Germline loops: CDR1 SGHVS, CDR2 FQNEAQ. This CDR3 contains 15 residues. Trimming removed 5 bases from V and 5 bases from J, with 18 bases in between. The CDR3 region is CASSRYRRFWETQYF. Here the CDR3 DNA reads TGTGCCAGCAGCCGATACAGGCGGTTCTGGGAGACCCAGTACTTC.

The V call is TRBV11-3, the J call TRBJ2-1; maybe TRBD2 (5 bases). Trimming stripped 7 bases from V and 1 base from J, with 11 bases between. The CDR3 spans 14 residues. CDR1 and CDR2 (germline): SGHNT, YENEEA. CDR3 protein: CASKPGGSYNEQFF. CDR3 bases: TGTGCCAGCAAACCGGGCGGGTCCTACAATGAGCAGTTCTTC.

The chain uses TRBV19 and TRBJ1-5; D may be TRBD1 (5 bases). The V gene's germline CDR1 is LNHDA and CDR2 SQIVND (reference sequence). The length of the CDR3 is 15 residues. V lost 5 bases and J lost 2, with 13 bases in between. CDR3 sequence reads: CASSHFREGNQPQHF. The CDR3 DNA reads TGTGCCAGTAGTCACTTCAGGGAGGGCAATCAGCCCCAGCATTTT. The full variable domain, its missing parts supplied by reference TRBV19 and TRBJ1-5, is DGGITQSPKYLFRKEGQNVTLSCEQNLNHDAMYWYRQDPGQGLRLIYYSQIVNDFQKGDIAEGYSVSREKKESFPLTVTSAQKNPTAFYLCASSHFREGNQPQHFGDGTRLSIL.

V gene TRBV6-1 combines with J gene TRBJ1-5, with TRBD1 as a possible D gene (6 bases). The V end lost 10 bases, the J end lost 2 bases, and 15 bases lay between the germline ends. The CDR3 is 14 residues long. Germline CDR1 reads MNHNS; CDR2 reads SASEGT. CDR3 bases: TGTGCCACTATCCGGGACAATGGCAATCAGCCCCAGCATTTT. It yields the protein CATIRDNGNQPQHF.

The rearrangement links TRBV11-2 to TRBJ2-7, with D perhaps TRBD2 (6 bases). The CDR3 runs to 15 residues. Between the trimmed V and J ends, which lost 5 bases and 1 base, there was a span of 15 bases. Per germline, CDR1 SGHAT and CDR2 FQNNGV. CDR3 loop: CASSPAGRISYEQYF. In DNA form, the CDR3 reads TGTGCCAGCAGCCCCGCGGGGCGGATATCCTACGAGCAGTACTTC.